The clone carrying this TCR beta chain has a handful of counts. Its antigen is currently unknown. The CDR3 length is 15 residues. In germline, CDR1 is SEHNR, CDR2 FQNEAQ (reference sequence). V lost 1 base, J lost 8 bases, and 14 bases lay in between. The record originates from a study of T-cell reconstitution after alpha-beta-depleted transplantation in children. As it was prepared, the TCRbeta library received unique molecular identifiers. TCRdb used MiXCR to reprocess the PCR reads, holding one entry per CDR3 protein. The sample lists a few hundred thousand distinct CDR3 sequences; around 7% were seen once. Study results and limitations: In patients about two months after transplant, alpha-beta T cells reportedly arose from several hundred expanded graft clones. A year post-transplant, T-cell counts and diversity derived mostly from newly produced T cells. Diversity of TCRbeta at day 60 was high in some patients, arising from surviving recipient T cells and thymic progenitors.

Sample: PBMCs, taken before TCRalphabeta/CD19-depleted stem cell transplant. The chain recombines TRBV7-9 with TRBJ1-4; possible D gene TRBD1, 5 bases. This clonotype was sampled from a boy aged 2 to 9 with acute lymphoblastic leukemia, due to receive a stem cell transplant. CDR3 sequence (DNA): TGTGCCAGCAGCTTAGGCGGGCAGGGTGGAGAAAAACTGTTTTTT. Its protein product is CASSLGGQGGEKLFF.